The clone carrying this T cell receptor beta chain was counted between two and nine times. Its cognate antigen is unknown. This sample is part of a study of T-cell reconstitution after alpha-beta-depleted transplantation in children. Notes on the study in general: In patients about two months after transplant, alpha-beta T cells reportedly arose from several hundred expanded graft clones. Surviving thymic progenitors and recipient T cells were the source of high TCRbeta diversity at day 60 in some patients. A year post-transplant, T-cell counts and diversity derived mostly from newly produced T cells.

V dropped 3 bases and J dropped 7; count of bases not matched to a gene: 4. Germline V CDR1 and CDR2: SNHLY, FYNNEI. The CDR3 length is 13 residues. The library targeted TCRbeta and was prepared with unique molecular identifiers. TCRdb independently ran MiXCR on the PCR reads; one entry per CDR3 protein. The table shows 300,000 to 400,000 distinct CDR3 sequences, with more than 20% occurring only once. The chain employs TRBV2 and TRBJ1-2; 8 bases agree with TRBD1. The sequencing used PBMCs, mostly from graft donor cells, collected 180 days after TCRalphabeta/CD19-depleted stem cell transplant. The origin of this receptor is a male patient between 10 and 17 years old who had a stem cell transplant for acute lymphoblastic leukemia, so the T cells may come from the graft donor. CDR3 sequence reads: CASSEDRVRGYTF. The CDR3 DNA reads as TGTGCCAGCAGTGAGGACAGGGTTCGTGGCTACACCTTC.